This T cell receptor (beta chain) was sequenced in a study of PD-1 blockade in classical Hodgkin lymphoma. Findings of the study overall: Possibly reflecting disease activity or prior therapy, repertoire differences have causes that remain undefined.

About this clone itself: Its antigen is undetermined.

CDR1 and CDR2 (germline): SGHTA, FQGTGA. V gave up 1 base and J gave up 8 bases; unmatched junction bases: 6. The CDR3 is 14 residues long. Generated by immunoSEQ multiplex PCR, the TCRdb table keeps only in-frame clones and is missing some. The sample contains 21,000 or so clones, approximately 85% of which appear only once. This sample's time point: cycle 4 day 1 (C4D1), after five to seven weeks of nivolumab. There was relapse after autologous stem cell transplantation in every patient, and there was variation in brentuximab vedotin exposure. This TCR derives from a human donor with classical Hodgkin lymphoma. The chain combines TRBV7-3 with TRBJ1-2; TRBD1 agrees at 8 bases. Sequencing was performed on peripheral blood mononuclear cells (PBMCs), taken before the fourth cycle of nivolumab. The CDR3 reads CASSLSGTGEGYTF. CDR3 DNA: TGTGCCAGCAGCTTAAGCGGGACAGGAGAGGGCTACACCTTC. The full variable domain, with the rest looked up from reference TRBV7-3 and TRBJ1-2, is GAGVSQTPSNKVTEKGKYVELRCDPISGHTALYWYRQSLGQGPEFLIYFQGTGAADDSGLPNDRFFAVRPEGSVSTLKIQRTERGDSAVYLCASSLSGTGEGYTFGSGTRLTVV.